This is a list of T cell receptor beta chains from one sample in a study of blood T cell repertoires in COVID-19. Profiled with immunoSEQ multiplex PCR; TCRdb holds only in-frame clones, not every one. The table records about 150,000 clones, roughly 80% of them present only once. The sample was PBMCs or T cells enriched from blood (not recorded which). The receptor set was obtained from a woman aged 45 to 65 who had recovered from COVID-19. Both conserved end residues are part of each CDR3. The order of the fields is V gene, clone size, J gene, D gene, CDR3 protein, CDR3 DNA. A D gene is named only where the DNA matches it firmly. The size of a clone is reported for some rows only, either as once, few or many, or as a class for expanded clones.

v_gene: TRBV9; abundance: NA; j_gene: TRBJ1-1; d_gene: NA; CDR3aa: CASSVGEGLNTEAFF; CDR3nt: TGTGCCAGCAGCGTAGGGGAGGGCCTGAACACTGAAGCTTTCTTT
v_gene: TRBV5-1; abundance: NA; j_gene: TRBJ1-3; d_gene: NA; CDR3aa: CASSADRPSGNTIYF; CDR3nt: TGCGCCAGCAGCGCCGACAGACCTTCTGGAAACACCATATATTTT
v_gene: TRBV5-4; abundance: NA; j_gene: TRBJ1-2; d_gene: TRBD1; CDR3aa: CASSLTGDHYGYTF; CDR3nt: TGTGCCAGCAGTCTGACAGGGGACCACTATGGCTACACCTTC
v_gene: TRBV7-2; abundance: NA; j_gene: TRBJ1-1; d_gene: NA; CDR3aa: CASSPGVGTLNTEAFF; CDR3nt: TGTGCCAGCAGCCCAGGCGTGGGGACACTGAACACTGAAGCTTTCTTT
v_gene: TRBV28; abundance: NA; j_gene: TRBJ1-2; d_gene: TRBD1; CDR3aa: CASSLYLTGQIVGYTF; CDR3nt: TGTGCCAGCAGTTTGTATCTCACGGGACAGATAGTGGGCTACACCTTC
v_gene: TRBV12-3/TRBV12-4; abundance: many; j_gene: TRBJ2-7; d_gene: NA; CDR3aa: CASSLGSKYEQYF; CDR3nt: TGTGCCAGCAGTTTAGGGAGTAAGTACGAGCAGTACTTC
v_gene: TRBV7-2; abundance: NA; j_gene: TRBJ1-1; d_gene: NA; CDR3aa: CASSLDGVNTEAFF; CDR3nt: TGTGCCAGCAGCTTAGACGGTGTGAACACTGAAGCTTTCTTT
v_gene: TRBV12-3/TRBV12-4; abundance: NA; j_gene: TRBJ1-1; d_gene: NA; CDR3aa: CASTEFNTEAFF; CDR3nt: TGTGCCAGCACTGAGTTTAACACTGAAGCTTTCTTT
v_gene: TRBV2; abundance: NA; j_gene: TRBJ1-5; d_gene: TRBD1; CDR3aa: CASRRTGEWNQPQHF; CDR3nt: TGTGCCAGCAGACGGACAGGGGAATGGAATCAGCCCCAGCATTTT
v_gene: TRBV5-6; abundance: NA; j_gene: TRBJ1-3; d_gene: NA; CDR3aa: CASSRLGGATGNTIYF; CDR3nt: TGTGCCAGCAGCCGCCTAGGGGGGGCCACTGGAAACACCATATATTTT
v_gene: TRBV7-2; abundance: NA; j_gene: TRBJ2-3; d_gene: TRBD1; CDR3aa: CASSLNRGQSTQYF; CDR3nt: TGTGCCAGCAGCTTAAACAGGGGGCAGAGTACGCAGTATTTT
v_gene: TRBV4-3; abundance: NA; j_gene: TRBJ1-6; d_gene: TRBD1; CDR3aa: CASSQQDRVNSPLHF; CDR3nt: TGCGCCAGCAGCCAGCAGGACAGGGTTAATTCACCCCTCCACTTT
v_gene: TRBV7-2; abundance: NA; j_gene: TRBJ2-1; d_gene: TRBD1; CDR3aa: CASSTGTGKFF; CDR3nt: TGTGCCAGCAGCACCGGGACAGGGAAGTTCTTC
v_gene: TRBV7-2; abundance: NA; j_gene: TRBJ2-7; d_gene: NA; CDR3aa: CASSLDFLFGEQYF; CDR3nt: TGTGCCAGCAGCCTGGACTTCCTATTTGGCGAGCAGTACTTC
v_gene: TRBV20-1; abundance: NA; j_gene: TRBJ1-3; d_gene: TRBD1; CDR3aa: CSASPGGRGNTIYF; CDR3nt: TGCAGTGCTAGTCCAGGGGGCAGGGGAAACACCATATATTTT
v_gene: TRBV4-3; abundance: NA; j_gene: TRBJ1-1; d_gene: NA; CDR3aa: CASSQAGTEAFF; CDR3nt: TGCGCCAGCAGCCAGGCAGGCACTGAAGCTTTCTTT
v_gene: TRBV11-3; abundance: once; j_gene: TRBJ2-5; d_gene: TRBD2; CDR3aa: CASSLGTSGGVQETQYF; CDR3nt: TGTGCCAGCAGCCTCGGGACTAGCGGGGGGGTCCAAGAGACCCAGTACTTC
v_gene: TRBV2; abundance: NA; j_gene: TRBJ1-3; d_gene: NA; CDR3aa: CASSDEGVFSGNTIYF; CDR3nt: TGTGCCAGCAGTGATGAGGGGGTTTTTTCTGGAAACACCATATATTTT
v_gene: TRBV6-5; abundance: NA; j_gene: TRBJ2-7; d_gene: NA; CDR3aa: CASSSVPAIGAYEQYF; CDR3nt: TGTGCCAGCAGTTCTGTGCCGGCTATCGGGGCCTACGAGCAGTACTTC
v_gene: TRBV11-3; abundance: NA; j_gene: TRBJ1-1; d_gene: TRBD1; CDR3aa: CASSPGQGYTEAFF; CDR3nt: TGTGCCAGCAGCCCGGGACAGGGTTACACTGAAGCTTTCTTT
v_gene: TRBV12-3/TRBV12-4; abundance: NA; j_gene: TRBJ1-2; d_gene: NA; CDR3aa: CASSLEGWVGYTF; CDR3nt: TGTGCCAGCAGTTTGGAGGGCTGGGTAGGCTACACCTTC
v_gene: TRBV29-1; abundance: NA; j_gene: TRBJ2-7; d_gene: NA; CDR3aa: CSVVDSPYEQYF; CDR3nt: TGCAGCGTCGTCGACAGCCCCTACGAGCAGTACTTC
v_gene: TRBV6-5; abundance: NA; j_gene: TRBJ2-5; d_gene: NA; CDR3aa: CASGPQGGQETQYF; CDR3nt: TGTGCCAGCGGCCCCCAGGGCGGCCAAGAGACCCAGTACTTC
v_gene: TRBV7-9; abundance: NA; j_gene: TRBJ1-2; d_gene: NA; CDR3aa: CASSFSREGGGYTF; CDR3nt: TGTGCCAGCAGCTTCAGTAGGGAAGGAGGGGGCTACACCTTC
v_gene: TRBV7-9; abundance: NA; j_gene: TRBJ1-2; d_gene: NA; CDR3aa: CASSLVPGSPMPGGYTF; CDR3nt: TGTGCCAGCAGCTTAGTCCCGGGCTCTCCCATGCCGGGAGGCTACACCTTC
v_gene: TRBV3-1/TRBV3-2; abundance: once; j_gene: TRBJ1-2; d_gene: NA; CDR3aa: CASSQESRFYTF; CDR3nt: TGTGCCAGCAGCCAAGAATCCCGGTTTTACACCTTC
v_gene: TRBV18; abundance: NA; j_gene: TRBJ2-7; d_gene: NA; CDR3aa: CASSPYGGDYEQYF; CDR3nt: TGTGCCAGCTCACCTTACGGGGGAGACTACGAGCAGTACTTC
v_gene: TRBV6-2/TRBV6-3; abundance: once; j_gene: TRBJ1-1; d_gene: TRBD1; CDR3aa: CASSYGQGTGSEAFF; CDR3nt: TGTGCCAGCAGTTACGGACAGGGGACAGGATCCGAAGCTTTCTTT
v_gene: TRBV19; abundance: NA; j_gene: TRBJ2-7; d_gene: TRBD2; CDR3aa: CASRSSGSYPSFYEQYF; CDR3nt: TGTGCCAGTAGGAGTAGCGGGAGTTATCCTTCATTCTACGAGCAGTACTTC
v_gene: TRBV5-5; abundance: NA; j_gene: TRBJ1-4; d_gene: TRBD1; CDR3aa: CASSRRTGGNEKLFF; CDR3nt: TGTGCCAGCAGCCGAAGGACAGGGGGTAATGAAAAACTGTTTTTT
v_gene: TRBV19; abundance: NA; j_gene: TRBJ2-7; d_gene: TRBD1; CDR3aa: CASSKGTGPPSYEQYF; CDR3nt: TGTGCCAGTAGTAAGGGGACAGGCCCCCCCTCCTACGAGCAGTACTTC
v_gene: TRBV7-2; abundance: NA; j_gene: TRBJ1-3; d_gene: TRBD1; CDR3aa: CASSLQGASGNTIYF; CDR3nt: TGTGCCAGCAGCCTACAGGGGGCAAGTGGAAACACCATATATTTT
v_gene: TRBV3-1/TRBV3-2; abundance: few; j_gene: TRBJ2-1; d_gene: NA; CDR3aa: CASSQDRDSISEQFF; CDR3nt: TGTGCCAGCAGCCAAGACAGGGACTCCATTAGTGAGCAGTTCTTC
v_gene: TRBV10-3; abundance: NA; j_gene: TRBJ2-5; d_gene: NA; CDR3aa: CAISRGQETQYF; CDR3nt: TGTGCCATCAGCCGGGGGCAAGAGACCCAGTACTTC
v_gene: TRBV14; abundance: many; j_gene: TRBJ2-2; d_gene: NA; CDR3aa: CASSGRGPGKIGELFF; CDR3nt: TGTGCCAGCAGCGGCCGAGGTCCGGGGAAGATCGGGGAGCTGTTTTTT
v_gene: TRBV27; abundance: NA; j_gene: TRBJ1-2; d_gene: NA; CDR3aa: CASSLSIAGRSGYTF; CDR3nt: TGTGCCAGCAGTTTATCGATAGCAGGGAGGTCTGGCTACACCTTC
v_gene: TRBV5-1; abundance: NA; j_gene: TRBJ2-1; d_gene: TRBD2; CDR3aa: CASSLAGGGSYNEQFF; CDR3nt: TGCGCCAGCAGCTTGGCCGGCGGGGGGTCCTACAATGAGCAGTTCTTC
v_gene: TRBV5-6; abundance: NA; j_gene: TRBJ1-1; d_gene: NA; CDR3aa: CASRLGFSGEAFF; CDR3nt: TGTGCCAGCAGACTAGGGTTCTCTGGTGAAGCTTTCTTT
v_gene: TRBV11-2; abundance: NA; j_gene: TRBJ2-7; d_gene: TRBD1; CDR3aa: CASSSTGTGLYEQYF; CDR3nt: TGTGCCAGCAGCTCCACCGGGACAGGTCTCTACGAGCAGTACTTC
v_gene: TRBV3-1/TRBV3-2; abundance: NA; j_gene: TRBJ2-2; d_gene: TRBD2; CDR3aa: CASSQGTSGFLNTGELFF; CDR3nt: TGTGCCAGCAGCCAAGGGACTAGCGGATTCCTTAACACCGGGGAGCTGTTTTTT
v_gene: TRBV6-5; abundance: NA; j_gene: TRBJ2-5; d_gene: TRBD1; CDR3aa: CASSYNADRVIGTQYF; CDR3nt: TGTGCCAGCAGTTACAATGCCGACAGGGTGATTGGGACCCAGTACTTC
v_gene: TRBV11-3; abundance: NA; j_gene: TRBJ2-7; d_gene: TRBD2; CDR3aa: CASSLTGLATEQYF; CDR3nt: TGTGCCAGCAGCCTCACGGGACTAGCAACCGAGCAGTACTTC
v_gene: TRBV24-1; abundance: NA; j_gene: TRBJ2-1; d_gene: TRBD1; CDR3aa: CATRPLARRDRFYEQFF; CDR3nt: TGTGCCACCAGGCCTTTAGCCAGACGGGACAGGTTTTATGAGCAGTTCTTC
v_gene: TRBV29-1; abundance: NA; j_gene: TRBJ2-7; d_gene: NA; CDR3aa: CSVREGYEQYF; CDR3nt: TGCAGCGTCCGCGAGGGCTACGAGCAGTACTTC